This entry lists 15 T cell receptor beta chains sequenced from one sample in a study of identical twins. TCRdb re-called the 5' RACE reads through MiXCR, storing one row per CDR3 protein. The sample includes under 500,000 distinct CDR3 sequences, over 11% of them seen just once. The sample was also linked to a second study, of yellow fever vaccine responses in identical twins.

The sample taken for sequencing was CD4+ T cells sorted from blood. These receptors all come from a woman aged 18-29 years in good health.

This clonotype was found many times. This chain uses TRBV12-3 or TRBV12-4 with TRBJ1-2; 7 bases line up with TRBD1. Germline trimming cut 5 bases from V and 4 bases from J; bases unmatched to any gene: 4. This CDR3 spans 13 amino acids. CDR3 in amino acids: CASSPTGSYGYTF. The CDR3 coding sequence is TGTGCCAGCAGTCCGACAGGGAGCTATGGCTACACCTTC.

The rearrangement uses TRBV28 and TRBJ2-7; 8 positions match TRBD2. Trimming took 8 bases from V and 4 from J; bases not matched to a gene: 7. This CDR3 is 13 amino acids long. Germline V gene data show CDR1 as MDHEN and CDR2 as SYDVKM. As DNA, the CDR3 is TGTGCCAGCCGACGGGGGGGGGCGTACGAGCAGTACTTC. Protein: CASRRGGAYEQYF.

The CDR3 coding sequence is TGCGCCAGCAGTTCACAGGGAGAGAGCGGCTACACCTTC. Residues: CASSSQGESGYTF. This chain uses TRBV5-1 with TRBJ1-2, with TRBD1 as a possible D gene (6 bases). Trimming cost V 5 bases and J 8 bases, with 16 bases left between them. Germline loops: CDR1 SGHRS, CDR2 YFSETQ. The length of the CDR3 is 13 residues.

The chain combines TRBV21-1 with TRBJ2-1; the table gives TRBD1 as D, unverified against the DNA. TRBV21-1 has pseudogene status. The CDR3 totals 16 residues. The DNA of the CDR3 is TGTGCCAGCAGAAAGCCGGGACAGGGATTTGGCAATGAGCAGTTCTTC. As protein: CASRKPGQGFGNEQFF.

In its sample, this clonotype was seen a few times. The chain carries TRBV7-9 and TRBJ2-3; no clear D. The germline V gene encodes CDR1 SEHNR and CDR2 FQNEAQ (reference sequence). The CDR3 consists of 13 residues. V lost 8 bases to trimming and J lost 4 bases, with 13 bases between them. CDR3 DNA sequence: TGTGCCAGCCGATTCTTCAGAGCAGATACGCAGTATTTT. Translating gives CASRFFRADTQYF.

This clonotype was found a few times. This chain links TRBV9 with TRBJ2-1; no clear D gene. Trimming pared 3 bases from V and 8 bases from J, leaving 18 bases between. Germline V gene data show CDR1 as SGDLS and CDR2 as YYNGEE. The CDR3 runs to 15 residues. This chain's CDR3 is CASSERTATRHEQFF. The CDR3 DNA reads TGTGCCAGCAGCGAAAGGACCGCAACGAGGCATGAGCAGTTCTTC.

A few counts support this clonotype. This sequence joins TRBV7-3 and TRBJ2-1, with D possibly being TRBD1 (5 bases). V shed 5 bases and J shed 0 bases, with 17 bases lying between them. CDR1 is SGHTA and CDR2 is FQGTGA in the germline V gene. This CDR3 spans 17 amino acids. Here the CDR3 reads CASSPPGKRSSYNEQFF. CDR3 nucleotides: TGTGCCAGCAGCCCACCAGGGAAGCGCAGCTCCTACAATGAGCAGTTCTTC.

This clonotype has only a few counts. The chain is built from TRBV2 and TRBJ2-5; 10 bases are a match to TRBD1. CDR1 SNHLY and CDR2 FYNNEI come from the germline V gene. This CDR3 has 14 residues. V shed 7 bases and J 4 bases; nucleotides not matched to a gene: 6. The CDR3 coding sequence is TGTGCCAGCAATCGGGACAGGGGAGGAGAGACCCAGTACTTC. Amino acid sequence: CASNRDRGGETQYF.

The rearrangement links TRBV19 to TRBJ2-1; 8 positions match TRBD2. V lost 1 base and J lost 7; bases outside the gene matches: 6. This CDR3 is 15 amino acids long. The germline V gene has CDR1 LNHDA and CDR2 SQIVND (reference sequence). The CDR3 sequence is CASSIAGGATNEQFF. The CDR3 coding sequence is TGTGCCAGTAGTATAGCGGGGGGGGCTACGAATGAGCAGTTCTTC.

The rearrangement links TRBV2 to TRBJ2-2; D tentatively fits TRBD1 or TRBD2 (5 bases each). The V gene's germline CDR1 is SNHLY and CDR2 FYNNEI. The V and J ends lost 8 bases and 5 bases respectively, with 12 bases between them. This CDR3 contains 13 residues. This chain's CDR3 is CASDIGGTGELFF. The CDR3 DNA sequence: TGTGCCAGCGATATTGGGGGAACCGGGGAGCTGTTTTTT.

The CDR3 region has the DNA TGTGCCAGCAGCCAGGGCCACCGATCCTACGAGCAGTACTTC. It translates to CASSQGHRSYEQYF. The V gene is TRBV7-2, the J gene TRBJ2-7, with TRBD1 as a possible D gene (5 bases). The CDR3 loop spans 14 amino acids. Germline CDR1 is SGHTA and CDR2 is FQGNSA. V lost 5 bases and J lost 1, with 12 bases in between.

In the case of this clonotype: At one end, the junction sequence differs from germline, possibly due to a read error. The J gene is TRBJ1-6, the V gene TRBV11-1; D possibly corresponds to TRBD1 (5 bases). CDR1 is SGHAT, CDR2 FQDESV, per germline (reference sequence). The CDR3 loop spans 15 amino acids. The CDR3 spells CASSSMGGSNTPLHF. In DNA form, the CDR3 reads TGTGCCAGCAGCTCGATGGGGGGGTCTAATACACCCCTCCACTTT.

The chain employs TRBV5-1 and TRBJ2-2; weak D call: TRBD1 (6 bases). The CDR3 covers 17 residues. The V gene lost 4 bases and the J gene lost 0 bases, with 16 bases spanning the gap. Germline V CDR1 and CDR2: SGHRS, YFSETQ. The DNA for the CDR3 is TGCGCCAGCAGCGGCTCGCCCGGGACAACGAACACCGGGGAGCTGTTTTTT. Its protein product is CASSGSPGTTNTGELFF.

The rearrangement links TRBV4-3 to TRBJ2-3; D not certain. CDR3 length equals 17 residues. The germline gives CDR1 LGHNA, CDR2 YSLEER. Trimming removed 0 bases from V and 0 bases from J, with 13 bases in between. The CDR3 region is CASSQDVSGPSTDTQYF. DNA for the CDR3: TGCGCCAGCAGCCAAGATGTTTCGGGCCCCAGCACAGATACGCAGTATTTT.

In this sample, this clonotype turned up a few times. The V call is TRBV12-3 or TRBV12-4, the J call TRBJ2-3; 8 nucleotides agree with TRBD1. V shed 6 bases, J shed 2 bases, and the junction held 10 bases outside the gene matches. The CDR3 has 16 amino acids. The CDR3 loop reads CASRPVTTGDTDTQYF. CDR3 coding DNA: TGTGCCAGCAGACCCGTTACGACAGGGGACACAGATACGCAGTATTTT.